This T cell receptor (beta chain) was documented in a study of T-cell memory formation after mild COVID-19. Study in general: There were largely donor-specific TCR clusters. Notes on the study in general: There were some responding clones in pre-infection memory, which suggested that cross-reactive memory had joined. Day 15 to 85 contracting clones showed balanced CD4/CD8; day 15 to 37 expanders favored CD4+.

Per the germline V gene, CDR1 is LNHNV and CDR2 is YYDKDF (reference sequence). Losses at the gene ends were 2 bases for V and 3 bases for J; bases not matched to a gene: 10. This CDR3 comprises 18 residues. Regarding this clonotype: The target antigen is unknown.

With constant-segment primers, 5'RACE yielded cDNA libraries of TCR alpha and TCR beta that carried sample barcodes and UMIs. TCRdb analysed the 5' RACE reads with MiXCR anew, one entry per CDR3 protein. The sample gives roughly 240,000 distinct CDR3 sequences, about 16% of which show up once; under 2.5% is in the top ten. V and J are TRBV15 and TRBJ1-1; 12 bases fit TRBD1. The specimen sequenced was PBMCs or a T cell subset sorted from them (not recorded which). The sequence was collected from an adult woman who had mild COVID-19 (a few samples of this study predate the infection). Cell type and time point are not known. As DNA, the CDR3 is TGTGCCACCAGCAGAAATCCGGGACAGGGGGCGCGGGACACTGAAGCTTTCTTT. Its translation: CATSRNPGQGARDTEAFF.